This passage covers 15 T cell receptor beta chains from one sample sequenced in a study of blood T cell repertoires in COVID-19 (dated by TCRdb to 2019 to 2021). Libraries were prepared through the immunoSEQ multiplex PCR assay. TCRdb took over this immuneACCESS table, retaining in-frame rearrangements with V and J assigned. Such tables are incomplete; in checked studies, under half of the missing clones stem from an unresolved V gene, and the remainder is unexplained. The sample table holds fewer than 130,000 clones, of which approximately 82% were seen once. Of the sample, over 3.5% is held by the ten largest clones. Specimen: peripheral blood. The receptors were sampled from a woman over 75 with acute or convalescent COVID-19.

Remarks on this clone: A read error may account for a junction end that differs from germline. The chain recombines TRBV11-2 with TRBJ1-1; the match to TRBD1 covers 9 bases. The CDR3 has 13 amino acids. From germline, CDR1 is SGHAT and CDR2 FQNNGV. The CDR3 bases are TGTGCCAGCAGTCCTACAGGGGGCAAAATATCGCCCTTT. Its translation is CASSPTGGKISPF. Variable domain in full (rest from reference TRBV11-2 and TRBJ1-1): EAGVAQSPRYKIIEKRQSVAFWCNPISGHATLYWYQQILGQGPKLLIQFQNNGVVDDSQLPKDRFSAERLKGVDSTLKIQPAKLEDSAVYLCASSPTGGKISPFGQGTRLTVV.

This clone was observed once. This chain uses TRBV3-1 (or the pseudogene TRBV3-2) with TRBJ2-7, with TRBD2 as a possible D gene (5 bases). The CDR3 contains 13 residues. The germline CDR1 and CDR2 sequences are LGHDT and YNNKEL (reference sequence). V was trimmed by 7 bases and J by 0 bases, leaving 10 bases between them. DNA of the CDR3: TGTGCCAGCACCAGCGGAGACTCCTACGAGCAGTACTTC. Its protein is CASTSGDSYEQYF.

The genes are TRBV30 and TRBJ1-1, with D unclear. Trimming cost V 7 bases and J 1 base, with 19 bases left between them. The germline V gene has CDR1 GTSNPN and CDR2 SVGIG (reference sequence). The CDR3 extends over 15 amino acids. The CDR3 region is CASYYSPTGNTEAFF. CDR3 bases: TGTGCCTCCTACTACTCCCCTACCGGGAACACTGAAGCTTTCTTT.

The CDR3 protein is CAIRGIAGLSDTQYF. In DNA form, the CDR3 reads TGTGCCATCAGGGGAATAGCGGGATTATCAGATACGCAGTATTTT. The chain has TRBV10-3 and TRBJ2-3, with TRBD2 matching 8 bases. CDR3 size: 15 residues. The germline gives CDR1 ENHRY, CDR2 SYGVKD. V gave up 6 bases and J gave up 4 bases; unmatched junction bases: 9.

The chain carries TRBV27 and TRBJ1-4; TRBD1 agrees at 10 bases. Losses at the gene ends were 5 bases for V and 7 bases for J; bases not matched to a gene: 13. Germline V CDR1 and CDR2: MNHEY, SMNVEV (reference sequence). The CDR3 has 17 amino acids. The CDR3 nucleotides are TGTGCCAGCAGTCCCTGGGACAGGGGAATAGGGGGTGAAAAACTGTTTTTT. Its protein product is CASSPWDRGIGGEKLFF.

V and J are TRBV7-6 and TRBJ1-3; no reliable D call. This CDR3 is 15 amino acids long. Trimming cost V 6 bases and J 4 bases, with 16 bases left between them. Germline loops: CDR1 SGHVS, CDR2 FNYEAQ. CDR3 protein: CASSPGSSSGNTIYF. CDR3 in DNA: TGTGCCAGCAGTCCGGGATCATCTTCCGGAAACACCATATATTTT. Drawing the rest from reference TRBV7-6 and TRBJ1-3, the complete variable domain is GAGVSQSPRYKVTKRGQDVALRCDPISGHVSLYWYRQALGQGPEFLTYFNYEAQQDKSGLPNDRFSAERPEGSISTLTIQRTEQRDSAMYRCASSPGSSSGNTIYFGEGSWLTVV.

The chain has TRBV27 and TRBJ2-7; D gene ambiguous. V was clipped by 5 bases and J by 3 bases, with 8 bases between them. There are 12 residues in the CDR3. CDR1 and CDR2 (germline): MNHEY, SMNVEV (reference sequence). In DNA form, the CDR3 reads TGTGCCAGCAGTCCCCAATTCTACGAGCAGTACTTC. Translating gives CASSPQFYEQYF.

The chain couples TRBV10-3 to TRBJ2-5; 7 bases are shared with TRBD2. Germline V CDR1 and CDR2: ENHRY, SYGVKD. This CDR3 region has 14 residues. V dropped 6 bases and J dropped 5; count of bases not matched to a gene: 9. The DNA of the CDR3 is TGTGCCATCAGCGTGACTAGCAGCCCTGAGACCCAGTACTTC. This codes for CAISVTSSPETQYF.

The chain links TRBV10-3 to TRBJ2-7; unclear D gene. Germline V gene data show CDR1 as ENHRY and CDR2 as SYGVKD. Trimming pared 5 bases from V and 6 bases from J, leaving 8 bases between. The CDR3 extends over 11 amino acids. CDR3 loop: CAISSRSEQYF. CDR3 in DNA: TGTGCCATCAGTTCCCGCAGCGAGCAGTACTTC.

This sequence joins TRBV10-3 and TRBJ2-3; TRBD2 aligns across 11 bases. Looked up from germline, CDR1 is ENHRY and CDR2 is SYGVKD. The CDR3 totals 14 residues. Trimming removed 10 bases from V and 4 bases from J; junction bases left unmatched: 7. The chain's CDR3 is CARSIAGGADTQYF. The CDR3 DNA is TGTGCCAGGAGTATAGCGGGGGGGGCAGATACGCAGTATTTT.

This chain connects TRBV28 to TRBJ2-1, with TRBD2 matching 9 bases. J lost 11 bases, V lost 3 bases, and 11 bases had no gene match. The length of the CDR3 is 15 residues. Germline CDR1 and CDR2: MDHEN and SYDVKM. CDR3 loop: CASSFRASGTRQQFF. DNA of the CDR3: TGTGCCAGCAGTTTTCGGGCTAGCGGGACGAGGCAGCAGTTCTTC.

This sequence joins TRBV7-9 and TRBJ1-4; D unclear. CDR3 length: 14 amino acids. Germline values: CDR1 SEHNR, CDR2 FQNEAQ (reference sequence). V was cut by 0 bases and J by 5 bases, with 7 bases left in between. CDR3 in DNA: TGTGCCAGCAGCTTAGCTTCTAGGAATGAAAAACTGTTTTTT. Its protein product is CASSLASRNEKLFF.

The chain recombines TRBV29-1 with TRBJ1-6; the D is unclear. The CDR3 consists of 13 residues. V gave up 4 bases and J gave up 5 bases, with 9 bases separating them. Per the germline V gene, CDR1 is SQVTM and CDR2 is ANQGSEA. CDR3 amino acids: CSVAHTDNSPLHF. CDR3 DNA sequence: TGCAGCGTTGCTCACACAGATAATTCACCCCTCCACTTT.

V and J are TRBV6-5 and TRBJ1-6, with D possibly matching TRBD1 (5 bases). CDR1 and CDR2 (germline): MNHEY, SVGAGI. V shed 5 bases and J shed 7 bases, with 12 bases lying between them. The CDR3 is 14 amino acids. The CDR3: CASSPRVLNSPLHF. The DNA of the CDR3 is TGTGCCAGCAGTCCCAGGGTATTGAATTCACCCCTCCACTTT.

J is TRBJ2-3 and V is TRBV3-1 (or the pseudogene TRBV3-2); maybe TRBD1 (7 bases). This CDR3 has 14 amino acids. Germline CDR1 and CDR2: LGHDT and YNNKEL (reference sequence). The V end lost 11 bases, the J end lost 3 bases, and 18 bases lay between the germline ends. The CDR3 here is CAAARGVATDTQYF. CDR3 sequence (DNA): TGTGCCGCAGCCAGGGGGGTAGCGACAGATACGCAGTATTTT.